The 2 T cell receptor beta chains listed next were all sequenced from one sample in a study of cytomegalovirus exposure and HLA in healthy donors. Use of 60 Vbeta and 13 Jbeta primers characterized the PCR. This table comes from immunoSEQ multiplex PCR, and its TCRdb copy is limited to in-frame clones, with some not included. This sample has over 95,000 clones; 60% to 80% occur once, and the top ten carry approximately 5%. The specimen was PBMCs. All receptors come from a woman aged 25-40 years in good health and CMV-seropositive.

The CDR3 sequence: CASSEVSGKQPQHF. The CDR3 DNA sequence: TGTGCCAGCAGTGAAGTTTCAGGAAAACAGCCCCAGCATTTT. The V gene is TRBV2, the J gene TRBJ1-5; D is uncertain. Germline CDR1 reads SNHLY; CDR2 reads FYNNEI. CDR3 size: 14 residues. V lost 1 base and J lost 7, with 11 bases in between.

This chain uses TRBV18 with TRBJ1-1; no reliable D call. V lost 6 bases, J lost 3 bases, and 14 bases lay in between. CDR1 and CDR2 from the germline V gene are KGHSH and LQKENI. The CDR3 loop spans 14 amino acids. CDR3 nucleotides: TGTGCCAGCTCGCAGGTTTTCGGTGACACTGAAGCTTTCTTT. Protein product: CASSQVFGDTEAFF. The entire variable domain, with the rest obtained from reference TRBV18 and TRBJ1-1, is as follows: NAGVMQNPRHLVRRRGQEARLRCSPMKGHSHVYWYRQLPEEGLKFMVYLQKENIIDESGMPKERFSAEFPKEGPSILRIQQVVRGDSAAYFCASSQVFGDTEAFFGQGTRLTVV.